The 19 T cell receptor beta chains below all came from one sample that was sequenced in a study of Graves' ophthalmopathy and Graves' hyperthyroidism. Beta-chain TCR CDR3 regions were amplified from RNA transcripts. The library came from an HTBI-primed first-round RT-PCR and a second-round multiplex PCR. TCRdb passed the multiplex PCR reads through MiXCR, listing each CDR3 protein once. The data contain 350,000 to 400,000 distinct CDR3 sequences, roughly 15% of them seen just once; the ten biggest clones take up roughly 7%. The sample was peripheral blood. The receptor source for this set is a woman between 18 and 29 years old with stable Graves' hyperthyroidism.

The sample holds many counts of this clonotype. The chain carries TRBV6-2 or TRBV6-3 and TRBJ1-1; maybe TRBD1 (6 bases). This CDR3 comprises 14 residues. V shed 6 bases and J shed 0 bases, with 11 bases lying between them. Per the germline V gene, CDR1 is MNHEY and CDR2 is SVGEGT. The CDR3 region is CASRITGMNTEAFF. In DNA, the CDR3 is TGTGCCAGCAGAATTACAGGGATGAACACTGAAGCTTTCTTT.

The rearrangement uses TRBV6-1 and TRBJ2-5; possible D gene TRBD2, 5 bases. V was shortened by 7 bases and J by 5 bases, with 14 bases between the two germline ends. The CDR3 sequence is 13 residues long. The germline gives CDR1 MNHNS, CDR2 SASEGT. CDR3 loop: CASTGWSGETQYF. The DNA for the CDR3 is TGTGCCAGCACGGGATGGTCTGGGGAGACCCAGTACTTC.

In this sample, this clonotype turned up many times. The V gene is TRBV11-1, the J gene TRBJ1-3; D may be TRBD1 (6 bases). The CDR3 loop spans 15 amino acids. The germline V gene encodes CDR1 SGHAT and CDR2 FQDESV (reference sequence). The V and J ends lost 2 bases and 7 bases respectively, with 15 bases between them. In nucleotides, the CDR3 is TGTGCCAGCAGCTTATTCGGGGGCTCGGCGAACACCATATATTTT. Translated: CASSLFGGSANTIYF.

In this sample, this clonotype turned up a few times. The chain recombines TRBV20-1 with TRBJ1-1, with TRBD1 matching over 10 bases. V lost 3 bases and J lost 4; bases outside the gene matches: 2. Germline-derived CDR1 and CDR2 are DFQATT and SNEGSKA (reference sequence). The CDR3 is made up of 13 amino acids. The CDR3 DNA reads as TGCAGTGCTAGCCGGGACAGGGGCACTGAAGCTTTCTTT. Protein sequence: CSASRDRGTEAFF.

This clonotype has ten or more counts. The chain links TRBV15 to TRBJ2-5; D is ambiguous. CDR1 and CDR2 (germline): LNHNV, YYDKDF (reference sequence). Trimming cost V 1 base and J 3 bases, with 12 bases left between them. The CDR3 length is 15 residues. The CDR3: CATSRGPGRKETQYF. The CDR3 DNA follows: TGTGCCACCAGCAGAGGCCCAGGAAGAAAAGAGACCCAGTACTTC.

This clonotype occurred many times. This may be a read error: a much more frequent sequence differs by one nucleotide. The chain joins TRBV12-3 or TRBV12-4 to TRBJ2-5; 8 bases are shared with TRBD2. The CDR3 runs to 13 residues. The CDR3 nucleotides read TGTGCCAGCACGGCGGGGGGCGGAGAGACCAAGTACTTC. Translating it yields CASTAGGGETKYF.

This clonotype was picked up many times. The chain combines TRBV7-9 with TRBJ1-1; 7 nucleotides align to TRBD1. The CDR3 contains 14 residues. The trim removed 5 bases at V and 3 bases at J, leaving 6 bases unmatched. In germline, CDR1 is SEHNR, CDR2 FQNEAQ (reference sequence). The CDR3 region has the DNA TGTGCCAGCAGCCGACGAACAGGGGACACTGAAGCTTTCTTT. It is translated as CASSRRTGDTEAFF. The full variable domain, rest sourced from reference TRBV7-9 and TRBJ1-1, is DTGVSQNPRHKITKRGQNVTFRCDPISEHNRLYWYRQTLGQGPEFLTYFQNEAQLEKSRLLSDRFSAERPKGSFSTLEIQRTEQGDSAMYLCASSRRTGDTEAFFGQGTRLTVV.

This clonotype was recorded many times. J is TRBJ2-6 and V is TRBV11-3; a possible D gene is TRBD1 (5 bases). Deletions cut 11 bases from V and 2 bases from J, with 16 bases between. The CDR3 is made up of 15 amino acids. Germline values: CDR1 SGHNT, CDR2 YENEEA. Here the CDR3 DNA reads TGTGCCTCTTCTGCAAGGGGTCCTGGGGCCAACGTCCTGACTTTC. Translating gives CASSARGPGANVLTF. The entire variable domain, with the rest obtained from reference TRBV11-3 and TRBJ2-6, is as follows: EAGVVQSPRYKIIEKKQPVAFWCNPISGHNTLYWYLQNLGQGPELLIRYENEEAVDDSQLPKDRFSAERLKGVDSTLKIQPAELGDSAVYLCASSARGPGANVLTFGAGSRLTVL.

The chain uses TRBV15 and TRBJ2-5; no definite D call. CDR3 length: 15 residues. Germline V gene lookup returns CDR1 LNHNV and CDR2 YYDKDF (reference sequence). V was shortened by 7 bases and J by 4 bases, with 19 bases between the two germline ends. The CDR3 bases are TGTGCCACCAAGGCGAGCCCCGAGTGGGCAGAGACCCAGTACTTC. This gives the protein CATKASPEWAETQYF.

This chain uses TRBV18 with TRBJ1-2, with D possibly TRBD1 on 5 matching bases. This CDR3 is built from 18 residues. V was cut by 4 bases and J by 0 bases, with 21 bases left in between. Germline CDR1 KGHSH, CDR2 LQKENI. The CDR3 sequence: CASSLQQRAWGANYGYTF. In nucleotides, the CDR3 is TGTGCCAGCTCACTCCAGCAGCGTGCATGGGGGGCTAACTATGGCTACACCTTC.

Regarding this clonotype: A much larger clone differs by one base, so this may be a read error. The V and J genes are TRBV11-2 and TRBJ2-6, with 9 positions matching TRBD1. The CDR3 has 16 amino acids. Germline V CDR1 and CDR2: SGHAT, FQNNGV. The CDR3 here is CASSPDRGSGAYVLTF. The DNA for the CDR3 is TGTGCCAGCAGCCCGGACAGGGGATCTGGGGCCTACGTCCTGACTTTC.

This clonotype was detected only a few times. Being one base from a much bigger clone, this may be a read error. The chain couples TRBV11-3 to TRBJ1-1; D may be TRBD1 (5 bases). The length of the CDR3 is 14 residues. CDR1 and CDR2 from the germline V gene are SGHNT and YENEEA. CDR3 in DNA: TGTGTCAGCAGCTTAGATGGTGGGGGTGCGGAGGCTTTCTTT. Amino acids: CVSSLDGGGAEAFF.

This chain connects TRBV18 to TRBJ2-5; 8 positions agree with TRBD2. CDR3 length: 15 amino acids. J gave up 2 bases and V 5 bases, and 7 bases lay outside the gene matches. Per the germline V gene, CDR1 is KGHSH and CDR2 is LQKENI. CDR3 DNA: TGTGCCAGCTCAGACACTGCGGGGGGACAAGAGACCCAGTACTTC. Protein sequence: CASSDTAGGQETQYF.

This sequence joins TRBV10-3 and TRBJ1-2, with 8 positions matching TRBD1. With V trimmed by 3 bases and J by 0 bases, 3 bases remained unmatched. The CDR3 is 15 amino acids. CDR1 ENHRY and CDR2 SYGVKD come from the germline V gene. Written as DNA, the CDR3 is TGTGCCATCAGTGAAGGACAGGGAACTAACTATGGCTACACCTTC. It encodes CAISEGQGTNYGYTF.

This clonotype was detected many times. V is TRBV6-2 or TRBV6-3 and J is TRBJ1-1, with D possibly matching TRBD1 (5 bases). The CDR3 extends over 16 amino acids. Germline V gives CDR1 MNHEY, CDR2 SVGEGT. Deletions cut 0 bases from V and 0 bases from J, with 11 bases between. CDR3 nucleotide sequence: TGTGCCAGCAGTTACTCGAAGGGGAGCATGAACACTGAAGCTTTCTTT. Protein product: CASSYSKGSMNTEAFF.

CDR3 coding DNA: TGTGCCAGCAGCTTTCCTGTGGGCTTAGGGGCCTACGAGCAGTACTTC. As protein: CASSFPVGLGAYEQYF. This chain connects TRBV7-8 to TRBJ2-7; TRBD1 is a possible D gene (5 bases). This CDR3 comprises 16 residues. The V and J ends lost 3 bases and 2 bases respectively, with 17 bases between them. The germline CDR1 and CDR2 sequences are SGHVS and FQNEAQ.

This clonotype has at least ten counts. Its ends do not fully match the called genes, so a read error is possible. CDR3 region: CASILGLGETQYF. As DNA, the CDR3 is TGTGCCAGCATCTTAGGACTGGGGGAGACCCAGTACTTC. The rearrangement joins TRBV11-2 to TRBJ2-5; maybe TRBD2 (5 bases). The CDR3 has 13 residues. Germline V CDR1 and CDR2: SGHAT, FQNNGV. Combining the CDR3 with reference TRBV11-2 and TRBJ2-5 gives the whole variable domain EAGVAQSPRYKIIEKRQSVAFWCNPISGHATLYWYQQILGQGPKLLIQFQNNGVVDDSQLPKDRFSAERLKGVDSTLKIQPAKLEDSAVYLCASILGLGETQYFGPGTRLLVL.

At least ten counts were recorded for this clonotype. The chain recombines TRBV12-3 or TRBV12-4 with TRBJ2-2; 8 positions match TRBD1. The ends lost 5 bases at V and 6 bases at J; junction bases unmatched: 8. This CDR3 contains 15 residues. The CDR3 nucleotides read TGTGCCAGCAGTCCCCGGACAGGGTGGTCCGGGGAGCTGTTTTTT. Its translation is CASSPRTGWSGELFF.

This clonotype has at least ten counts. The V and J genes are TRBV20-1 and TRBJ1-5; D is perhaps TRBD1 (5 bases). The CDR3 is 14 residues long. From germline, CDR1 is DFQATT and CDR2 SNEGSKA (reference sequence). Trimming stripped 4 bases from V and 3 bases from J, with 13 bases between. CDR3 DNA: TGCAGTGCTACCACGGGACGGTTCAATCAGCCCCAGCATTTT. It specifies CSATTGRFNQPQHF.